A single sample is the source of the 14 T cell receptor beta chains below, sequenced in a study of blood T cells in healthy people across ages. PCR was performed a second time for about 7 to 12 cycles using a sample-barcoded 5' primer and a J-beta primer mix. TCRdb independently ran MiXCR on the 5' RACE reads; one entry per CDR3 protein. The sample carries hundreds of thousands of distinct CDR3 sequences, more than 55% recorded once. Sequences were obtained from blood. The receptors were gathered from a man aged 40-49 years in good health.

This clonotype was found many times. The chain links TRBV27 to TRBJ1-1; D remains ambiguous. The CDR3 is made up of 13 amino acids. CDR1 is MNHEY, CDR2 SMNVEV, per germline (reference sequence). Trimming removed 0 bases from V and 5 bases from J, with 7 bases in between. The CDR3 region is CASSLSRETEAFF. The CDR3 bases are TGTGCCAGCAGTTTATCTCGGGAAACTGAAGCTTTCTTT.

The J gene is TRBJ2-1, the V gene TRBV7-3; 8 nucleotides align to TRBD2. The germline CDR1 and CDR2 sequences are SGHTA and FQGTGA. The CDR3 totals 16 residues. V shed 5 bases and J 6 bases; nucleotides not matched to a gene: 12. CDR3 bases: TGTGCCAGCAGCCTATTGGGTAGCGGGGCGCCCAATGAGCAGTTCTTC. Its protein is CASSLLGSGAPNEQFF.

A word on this clonotype: A much larger clone lies one base from this, so it may be a read error. V is TRBV7-9 and J is TRBJ1-6; 8 nucleotides match TRBD1. The germline gives CDR1 SEHNR, CDR2 FQNEAQ (reference sequence). The CDR3 has 16 residues. This CDR3 reads CASSGDRNYYKSPLHF. In nucleotides, the CDR3 is TGTGCCAGCAGCGGGGACAGGAACTACTATAAGTCACCCCTCCACTTT.

This rearrangement joins TRBV4-3 to TRBJ2-7, with 8 positions matching TRBD1. The ends lost 4 bases at V and 3 bases at J; junction bases unmatched: 29. The CDR3 totals 22 residues. The germline V gene has CDR1 LGHNA and CDR2 YSLEER. CDR3 nucleotide sequence: TGCGCCAGCAGCCGTGAGAGGGGAACCGGGACAGGAAGTTTTTCGCCCTTCTACGAGCAGTACTTC. It translates to CASSRERGTGTGSFSPFYEQYF.

The DNA of the CDR3 is TGTGCCAGCAGCTTTGGGAAAGGGGACCCTCCAGAGACCCAGTACTTC. Protein product: CASSFGKGDPPETQYF. The rearrangement joins TRBV7-9 to TRBJ2-5, with D possibly called TRBD1 or TRBD2 (5 bases each). The CDR3 is made up of 16 amino acids. The V and J ends lost 3 bases and 4 bases respectively, with 18 bases between them. Germline lookup yields CDR1 SEHNR and CDR2 FQNEAQ (reference sequence). Together with reference TRBV7-9 and TRBJ2-5, the CDR3 gives the full variable domain: DTGVSQNPRHKITKRGQNVTFRCDPISEHNRLYWYRQTLGQGPEFLTYFQNEAQLEKSRLLSDRFSAERPKGSFSTLEIQRTEQGDSAMYLCASSFGKGDPPETQYFGPGTRLLVL.

J is TRBJ2-5 and V is TRBV28, with TRBD2 identical over 9 bases. Germline CDR1 and CDR2: MDHEN and SYDVKM. Trimming removed 5 bases from V and 3 bases from J; junction bases left unmatched: 10. This CDR3 has 16 residues. CDR3 nucleotide sequence: TGTGCCAGCAGTCTTCGCCGCGGGGGGGCGGAAGAGACCCAGTACTTC. It translates to CASSLRRGGAEETQYF.

This chain uses TRBV5-4 with TRBJ1-1; D is undetermined. CDR3 size: 13 residues. The V gene's germline CDR1 is SGHNT and CDR2 YYREEE (reference sequence). The V end lost 4 bases, the J end lost 11 bases, and 18 bases lay between the germline ends. The CDR3 nucleotides read TGTGCCAGCAGCGGGCGACGGACGGCGGAGGCTTTCTTT. This encodes CASSGRRTAEAFF.

The chain has TRBV6-5 and TRBJ2-7; 7 nucleotides line up with TRBD1. The germline V gene has CDR1 MNHEY and CDR2 SVGAGI. Trimming at V came to 2 bases and at J to 2 bases, leaving 3 bases not matched to a gene. The CDR3 covers 14 residues. As DNA, the CDR3 is TGTGCCAGCAGTTACAGGGGGCGCCCCTACGAGCAGTACTTC. Its protein is CASSYRGRPYEQYF.

The chain has TRBV3-1 and TRBJ2-3; weak D call: TRBD2 (6 bases). CDR1 LGHDT and CDR2 YNNKEL come from the germline V gene (reference sequence). Between the trimmed V and J ends, which lost 4 bases and 1 base, there was a span of 24 bases. CDR3 length equals 19 residues. CDR3 nucleotide sequence: TGTGCCAGCAGCCCTTCCGGGGACTCAACTGTGTTGGGCACAGATACGCAGTATTTT. It is translated as CASSPSGDSTVLGTDTQYF.

V usage is TRBV7-9 and J usage is TRBJ2-1; TRBD1 is a possible D gene (6 bases). The CDR3 covers 15 residues. V was shortened by 5 bases and J by 0 bases, with 11 bases between the two germline ends. The germline V gene has CDR1 SEHNR and CDR2 FQNEAQ (reference sequence). CDR3 coding DNA: TGTGCCAGCAGCGAAGGACAGTACTCCTACAATGAGCAGTTCTTC. Translated, it gives CASSEGQYSYNEQFF.

The chain employs TRBV7-2 and TRBJ2-7; 9 nucleotides agree with TRBD2. V shed 6 bases and J 2 bases; nucleotides not matched to a gene: 5. The CDR3 extends over 14 amino acids. Germline loops: CDR1 SGHTA, CDR2 FQGNSA. The chain's CDR3 is CASSFSSGTYEQYF. CDR3 nucleotide sequence: TGTGCCAGCAGTTTTTCTAGCGGGACCTACGAGCAGTACTTC.

V is TRBV9 and J is TRBJ2-1, with D perhaps being TRBD1 or TRBD2 (5 bases each). Germline lookup yields CDR1 SGDLS and CDR2 YYNGEE. The CDR3 length is 14 residues. Trimming removed 4 bases at V and 2 bases at J, with 10 bases between. The chain's CDR3 is CASSRDPTYNEQFF. The CDR3, as DNA: TGTGCCAGCAGCCGGGACCCTACCTACAATGAGCAGTTCTTC.

This clonotype was observed a few times. The rearrangement joins TRBV4-1 to TRBJ2-3; 10 nucleotides line up with TRBD1. CDR1 and CDR2 (germline): MGHRA, YSYEKL. V was pared by 3 bases and J by 5 bases, with 5 bases of the junction left unmatched. This CDR3 has 15 residues. CDR3 protein: CASSQTDRGGDTQYF. The CDR3 DNA reads TGCGCCAGCAGCCAGACGGACAGGGGGGGAGATACGCAGTATTTT.

This clonotype was observed a single time. The gene calls are TRBV7-2 and TRBJ2-7; D call uncertain. V lost 2 bases to trimming and J lost 1 base, with 24 bases between them. Germline V lookup: CDR1 SGHTA, CDR2 FQGNSA. CDR3 length: 19 amino acids. CDR3 sequence: CASSLPLRPQKGLSYEQYF. The CDR3, as DNA: TGTGCCAGCAGCTTACCCCTACGCCCCCAGAAGGGATTGTCCTACGAGCAGTACTTC. The complete variable domain, with remaining parts taken from reference TRBV7-2 and TRBJ2-7, reads GAGVSQSPSNKVTEKGKDVELRCDPISGHTALYWYRQSLGQGLEFLIYFQGNSAPDKSGLPSDRFSAERTGGSVSTLTIQRTQQEDSAVYLCASSLPLRPQKGLSYEQYFGPGTRLTVT.